This T cell receptor (beta chain) was identified during a study of control samples from healthy donors and cancer patients. Generated by immunoSEQ multiplex PCR, the TCRdb table keeps only in-frame clones and is missing some. The table records 75,000 to 95,000 clones, about 88% of them present only once. Sequencing was carried out using blood. The sequence came from a woman between 45 and 65 years old in good health.

The CDR3 DNA reads TGTGCCAGCAGCATAAGACGGATACAGACCTATGGCTACACCTTC. This translates into CASSIRRIQTYGYTF. The rearrangement uses TRBV21-1 and TRBJ1-2; the table's D call TRBD1 went unverified against the DNA. TRBV21-1 counts as a pseudogene. This CDR3 has 15 amino acids.